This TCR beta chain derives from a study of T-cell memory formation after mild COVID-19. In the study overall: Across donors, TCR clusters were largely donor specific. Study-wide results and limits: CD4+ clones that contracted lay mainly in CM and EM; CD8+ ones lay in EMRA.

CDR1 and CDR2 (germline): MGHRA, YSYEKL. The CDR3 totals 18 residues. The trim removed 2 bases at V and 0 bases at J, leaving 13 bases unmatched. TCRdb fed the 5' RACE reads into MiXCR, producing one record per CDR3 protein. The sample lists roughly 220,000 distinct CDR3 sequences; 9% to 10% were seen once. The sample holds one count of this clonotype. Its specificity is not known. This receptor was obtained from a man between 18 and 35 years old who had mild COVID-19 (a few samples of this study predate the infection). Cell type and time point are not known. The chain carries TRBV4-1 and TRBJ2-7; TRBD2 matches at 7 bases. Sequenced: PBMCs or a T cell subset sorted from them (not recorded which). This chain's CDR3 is CASSQHLRRGVYSYEQYF. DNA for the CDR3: TGCGCCAGCAGCCAACATCTTCGTCGGGGGGTTTACTCCTACGAGCAGTACTTC.